Detailed here is one T cell receptor (beta chain). Its specificity is unknown. This table comes from immunoSEQ multiplex PCR, and its TCRdb copy is limited to in-frame clones, with some not included. Counted here are over 30,000 clones, 78% occurring once; the ten biggest clones make up 36%. The record originates from a study of T cells in localized non-small cell lung cancer. General study points: Paired adjacent lung recovered a median around 52 of the top 100 tumor clones. Blood T cell density predicted longer survival; adjacent-lung clonality, shorter.

CDR3 length: 13 residues. The V and J ends lost 8 bases and 4 bases, in that order; junction bases with no gene match: 6. The starting material was peripheral blood, obtained before any cancer treatment. The TCR originated in a male donor at least 60 years old with stage II squamous cell lung carcinoma. This chain uses TRBV5-3 with TRBJ1-1, with 9 bases identical to TRBD1. TRBV5-3 is known as an ORF, though its function is uncertain. CDR3: CASSQQGATEAFF. CDR3 bases: TGTGCCAGCAGCCAACAGGGGGCCACTGAAGCTTTCTTT.